The clone carrying this T cell receptor (beta chain) came up a few times. The antigen is not known. It was RNA transcripts that yielded the amplified TCR beta CDR3 regions. Using the HTBI primer set, a first-round RT-PCR was run on the TCR CDR3. MiXCR was run by TCRdb on the multiplex PCR reads, yielding one entry per CDR3 protein. The sample yields 730,000 or so distinct CDR3 sequences, under 20% seen once. The data derive from a study of T cells in Graves' hyperthyroidism and ophthalmopathy. Study at large: Peripheral blood specimens were obtained at initial diagnosis, prior to any treatment. General study results and limits: Ophthalmopathy was separated from stable hyperthyroidism by a 13 V-J model.

Thyroid ultrasound, orbital computed tomography, clinical symptoms, and serum thyroxine and TRAb underpinned diagnoses. The sequenced sample was blood. This TCR was sampled from a woman aged 45-60 years with Graves' hyperthyroidism that later progressed to Graves' ophthalmopathy.

The chain's CDR3 is CSARASNWGSGNTIYF. The CDR3 DNA sequence: TGCAGCGCCCGGGCTTCAAATTGGGGCTCTGGAAACACCATATATTTT. The chain recombines TRBV29-1 with TRBJ1-3; D not resolved. Trimming took off 7 bases at V and 0 bases at J, with 19 bases between the two ends. Per the germline V gene, CDR1 is SQVTM and CDR2 is ANQGSEA. CDR3 length: 16 residues.